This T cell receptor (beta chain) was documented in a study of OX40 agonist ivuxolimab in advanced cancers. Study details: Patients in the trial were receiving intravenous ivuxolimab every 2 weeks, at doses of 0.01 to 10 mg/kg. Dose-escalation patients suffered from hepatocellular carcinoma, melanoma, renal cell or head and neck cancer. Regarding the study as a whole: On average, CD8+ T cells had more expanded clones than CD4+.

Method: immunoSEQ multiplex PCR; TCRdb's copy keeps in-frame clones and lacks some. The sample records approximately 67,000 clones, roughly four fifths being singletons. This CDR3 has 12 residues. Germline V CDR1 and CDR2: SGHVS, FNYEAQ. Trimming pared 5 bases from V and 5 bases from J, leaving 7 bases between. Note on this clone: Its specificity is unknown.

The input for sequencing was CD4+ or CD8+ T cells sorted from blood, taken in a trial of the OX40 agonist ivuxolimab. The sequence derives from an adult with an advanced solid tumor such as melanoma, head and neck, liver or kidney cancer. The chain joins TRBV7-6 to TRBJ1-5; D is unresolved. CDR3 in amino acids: CASSRPDQPQHF. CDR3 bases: TGTGCCAGCAGCAGACCCGATCAGCCCCAGCATTTT.